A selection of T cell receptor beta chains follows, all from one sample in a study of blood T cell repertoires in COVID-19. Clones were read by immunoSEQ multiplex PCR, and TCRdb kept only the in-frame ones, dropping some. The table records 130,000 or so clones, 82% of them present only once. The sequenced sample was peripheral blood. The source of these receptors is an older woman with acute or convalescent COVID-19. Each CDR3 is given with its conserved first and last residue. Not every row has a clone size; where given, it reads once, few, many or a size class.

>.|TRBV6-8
CASSYNLGQGNTGELFF
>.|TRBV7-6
CASSLEGRGSQETQYF
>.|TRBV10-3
CAISEIVGNEQFF
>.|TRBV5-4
CASSFLRGTGANVLTF
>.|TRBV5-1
CASSLEWRTNTEAFF
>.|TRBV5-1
CASSRTGTQETQYF
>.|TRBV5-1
CASSSQGQNTEAFF
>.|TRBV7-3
CASSLLGRGGPDTQYF
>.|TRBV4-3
CASSQADRLAGYNEQFF
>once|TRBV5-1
CASSPDSQNTEAFF
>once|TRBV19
CASQDSGGNQPQHF
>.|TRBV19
CASSIARGYGYTF
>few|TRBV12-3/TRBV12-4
CASSLTGEYGYTF
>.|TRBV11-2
CASSLGQFYNEQFF
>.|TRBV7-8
CASSLGYRGGNQPQHF
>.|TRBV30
CAQGRGGGTEAFF
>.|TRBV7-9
CASSVHTDTQYF
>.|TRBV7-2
CASSYGQATAYEQYF
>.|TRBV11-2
CASSFFWTPEGYEQYF
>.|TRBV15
CATSRGQVGTEAFF
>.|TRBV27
CASRERTGVSNQPQHF